This T cell receptor (beta chain) derives from a study of T cells after yellow fever vaccination. Study results and limitations: A weaker secondary response peaked on day 5, the primary on day 15. One caveat is that FACS-sorted repertoires could contain abundant clonotypes contaminating from the bulk population.

For TCR, cDNA came from 5'RACE template switching, which added a universal primer site and UMIs. TCRdb processed the 5' RACE reads anew with MiXCR; each CDR3 protein has one entry. The sample contains about 50,000 distinct CDR3 sequences, 7.4% of which appear only once. In its sample, this clonotype was seen many times. Its target is unknown. CDR3 length: 12 amino acids. CDR1 is SGHVS, CDR2 FQNEAQ, per germline. V gave up 3 bases and J gave up 3 bases, with 6 bases separating them. The sequencing used CD8+ T cells sorted from PBMCs, collected roughly 15 days after the first yellow fever vaccination. This chain links TRBV7-8 with TRBJ2-7; D gene ambiguous. This sequence originates from a man aged 18 to 35 who received the YFV17D yellow fever vaccine. Here the CDR3 reads CASSFNDYEQYF. The CDR3 DNA reads as TGTGCCAGCAGCTTCAATGACTACGAGCAGTACTTC.